This T cell receptor beta chain comes out of a study of cytomegalovirus exposure and HLA in healthy donors. Findings of the study overall: Prior analysis indicated that the majority of TCR beta V segments exhibited productivity approximately 87% or approximately 30% of the time.

Germline CDR1 reads LNHNV; CDR2 reads YYDKDF (reference sequence). With 3 bases clipped from V and 2 bases from J, the junction kept 18 bases outside the gene matches. CDR3 size: 19 residues. Amplification used 60 Vbeta primers and 13 Jbeta primers. Sequencing used immunoSEQ multiplex PCR; TCRdb keeps in-frame clones, though not all of them. The sample holds 80,000 to 100,000 clones, 81% seen once. Concerning this clone: Its antigen is as yet unknown.

Sequencing used PBMCs. The chain employs TRBV15 and TRBJ2-7; 8 nucleotides agree with TRBD2. The TCR originated in a human donor in good health. CDR3 nucleotides: TGTGCCACCAGCAGTCCATCTAACCCTCGGGAGCGGGGGACCTACGAGCAGTACTTC. Its protein is CATSSPSNPRERGTYEQYF.